Listed here are 28 T cell receptor beta chains from one sample, sequenced in a study of technical replicates of blood from four donors. Some clones are missing from TCRdb's copy, which holds only in-frame ones; the method was immunoSEQ multiplex PCR. The sample consists of over 80,000 clones, approximately 96% of them appearing once. The sequenced sample was T cells isolated from PBMCs. Receptors were obtained from a human donor in good health.

The chain employs TRBV25-1 and TRBJ1-4; D unresolved. V lost 6 bases to trimming and J lost 0 bases, with 5 bases between them. Germline V gene lookup returns CDR1 MGHDK and CDR2 SYGVNS. The CDR3 is 13 residues long. The CDR3 spells CASRYSTNEKLFF. The CDR3 region has the DNA TGTGCCAGCAGGTATTCAACTAATGAAAAACTGTTTTTT.

The chain couples TRBV29-1 to TRBJ2-2, with D tentatively TRBD1 (6 bases). The CDR3 runs 14 residues. Trimming took 7 bases from V and 1 from J, leaving 13 bases between them. Germline CDR1 is SQVTM and CDR2 is ANQGSEA. CDR3 coding DNA: TGCAGCGCCTATAAGACAGGGAACACCGGGGAGCTGTTTTTT. This sequence encodes CSAYKTGNTGELFF.

The CDR3 here is CAILGTGDDEQFF. CDR3 sequence (DNA): TGTGCCATCCTTGGGACAGGGGACGATGAGCAGTTCTTC. This sequence joins TRBV10-3 and TRBJ2-1; 10 nucleotides match TRBD1. CDR3 length: 13 amino acids. Germline V lookup: CDR1 ENHRY, CDR2 SYGVKD. The V gene end was trimmed by 8 bases and the J gene end by 8 bases; junction bases not matched to a gene: 6.

The V gene is TRBV9, the J gene TRBJ1-2; 7 positions match TRBD1. CDR3 length equals 14 residues. V lost 3 bases to trimming and J lost 3 bases; unmatched junction nucleotides: 5. Germline assignment: CDR1 SGDLS and CDR2 YYNGEE. Here the CDR3 reads CASSGYDRDYGYTF. The CDR3, as DNA: TGTGCCAGCAGCGGTTACGACAGGGACTATGGCTACACCTTC.

This chain links TRBV19 with TRBJ1-1; D unresolved. Germline values: CDR1 LNHDA, CDR2 SQIVND (reference sequence). The CDR3 contains 11 residues. V was trimmed by 9 bases and J by 4 bases, leaving 9 bases between them. CDR3 protein: CASVFGTEAFF. The CDR3, as DNA: TGTGCCAGCGTCTTCGGCACTGAAGCTTTCTTT. Looking up the rest from reference TRBV19 and TRBJ1-1 gives the full variable domain: DGGITQSPKYLFRKEGQNVTLSCEQNLNHDAMYWYRQDPGQGLRLIYYSQIVNDFQKGDIAEGYSVSREKKESFPLTVTSAQKNPTAFYLCASVFGTEAFFGQGTRLTVV.

This sequence joins TRBV7-6 and TRBJ2-7; TRBD1 aligns across 7 bases. The length of the CDR3 is 14 residues. The V segment lost 5 bases and the J segment 3 bases; nucleotides outside the gene matches: 7. Germline CDR1 and CDR2: SGHVS and FNYEAQ. The CDR3 sequence is CASSPGQTFYEQYF. The DNA of the CDR3 is TGTGCCAGCAGCCCGGGACAGACCTTCTACGAGCAGTACTTC.

This chain connects TRBV19 to TRBJ2-5; 9 positions match TRBD1. Trimming at V came to 4 bases and at J to 4 bases, leaving 4 bases not matched to a gene. CDR1 is LNHDA, CDR2 SQIVND, per germline (reference sequence). This CDR3 is 14 amino acids long. CDR3 in amino acids: CASSRGQGLETQYF. CDR3 coding DNA: TGTGCCAGTAGTAGGGGACAGGGTTTAGAGACCCAGTACTTC.

V and J are TRBV2 and TRBJ1-5; 7 nucleotides align to TRBD1. The germline V gene encodes CDR1 SNHLY and CDR2 FYNNEI. The CDR3 runs 17 residues. Trimming removed 5 bases from V and 0 bases from J; junction bases left unmatched: 10. Here the CDR3 DNA reads TGTGCCAGCAGTTTCGACAGGGAGTTCGGTAGCAATCAGCCCCAGCATTTT. Translated: CASSFDREFGSNQPQHF.

J is TRBJ2-7 and V is TRBV2; 12 bases match TRBD2. Germline V gene data show CDR1 as SNHLY and CDR2 as FYNNEI. The CDR3 covers 14 residues. Unmatched junction bases numbered 5, after V lost 6 bases and J lost 5 bases. CDR3 loop: CASRVTSGRHEQYF. CDR3 DNA sequence: TGTGCCAGCAGGGTGACTAGCGGGAGACACGAGCAGTACTTC. The whole variable domain, filled in from reference TRBV2 and TRBJ2-7, reads EPEVTQTPSHQVTQMGQEVILRCVPISNHLYFYWYRQILGQKVEFLVSFYNNEISEKSEIFDDQFSVERPDGSNFTLKIRSTKLEDSAMYFCASRVTSGRHEQYFGPGTRLTVT.

The chain uses TRBV9 and TRBJ2-3, with TRBD1 matching over 9 bases. J lost 2 bases, V lost 1 base, and 5 bases had no gene match. This CDR3 is built from 16 residues. Per germline, CDR1 SGDLS and CDR2 YYNGEE. DNA for the CDR3: TGTGCCAGCAGCGTACCCCGGGACAGGGACACAGATACGCAGTATTTT. It encodes CASSVPRDRDTDTQYF. The full variable domain, with the rest looked up from reference TRBV9 and TRBJ2-3, is DSGVTQTPKHLITATGQRVTLRCSPRSGDLSVYWYQQSLDQGLQFLIQYYNGEERAKGNILERFSAQQFPDLHSELNLSSLELGDSALYFCASSVPRDRDTDTQYFGPGTRLTVL.

The chain has TRBV7-9 and TRBJ2-1; perhaps TRBD2 as D (7 bases). Trimming cost V 3 bases and J 0 bases, with 15 bases left between them. This CDR3 has 17 amino acids. Germline values: CDR1 SEHNR, CDR2 FQNEAQ (reference sequence). In DNA form, the CDR3 reads TGTGCCAGCAGCTTCGCAGGGGACTACAGCTCCTACAATGAGCAGTTCTTC. This sequence encodes CASSFAGDYSSYNEQFF. Together with reference TRBV7-9 and TRBJ2-1, the CDR3 gives the full variable domain: DTGVSQNPRHKITKRGQNVTFRCDPISEHNRLYWYRQTLGQGPEFLTYFQNEAQLEKSRLLSDRFSAERPKGSFSTLEIQRTEQGDSAMYLCASSFAGDYSSYNEQFFGPGTRLTVL.

CDR3 in DNA: TGTGCCAGCAGTTTCCCGAGACTAGCGGGAGGGTTTAGGAATGAGCAGTTCTTC. This gives the protein CASSFPRLAGGFRNEQFF. The chain is built from TRBV27 and TRBJ2-1, with 14 bases that match TRBD2. Germline V gene sequence: CDR1 MNHEY, CDR2 SMNVEV (reference sequence). V gave up 3 bases and J gave up 7 bases; unmatched junction bases: 11. This CDR3 spans 18 amino acids.

The V gene is TRBV7-9, the J gene TRBJ2-7; 7 nucleotides agree with TRBD1. CDR1 SEHNR and CDR2 FQNEAQ come from the germline V gene (reference sequence). Trimming took 4 bases from V and 3 from J; bases not matched to a gene: 3. The CDR3 sequence is 13 residues long. In DNA form, the CDR3 reads TGTGCCAGCAGCTCTGGACAGGACTACGAGCAGTACTTC. It translates to CASSSGQDYEQYF.

The chain combines TRBV28 with TRBJ1-5; 7 positions agree with TRBD1. The V segment lost 2 bases and the J segment 6 bases; nucleotides outside the gene matches: 10. CDR1 and CDR2 (germline): MDHEN, SYDVKM. The length of the CDR3 is 16 residues. The CDR3 region has the DNA TGTGCCAGCAGTTTAATGTCTACAGGGGTAGTTCAGCCCCAGCATTTT. It encodes CASSLMSTGVVQPQHF.

V is TRBV7-3 and J is TRBJ2-1, with D possibly matching TRBD2 (6 bases). Deletions cut 7 bases from V and 6 bases from J, with 13 bases between. This CDR3 contains 13 residues. Germline V gives CDR1 SGHTA, CDR2 FQGTGA. The CDR3 bases are TGTGCCAGCACCATGGGTAGCGGCAATGAGCAGTTCTTC. This sequence encodes CASTMGSGNEQFF.

The chain couples TRBV30 to TRBJ2-3, with D possibly matching TRBD1 (6 bases). The V end lost 1 base, the J end lost 7 bases, and 15 bases lay between the germline ends. Germline CDR1 and CDR2: GTSNPN and SVGIG (reference sequence). The CDR3 contains 14 residues. The CDR3 DNA reads TGTGCCTGGAGTGCCGGACGAGGGGGTTATACGCAGTATTTT. Translated, it gives CAWSAGRGGYTQYF.

This rearrangement joins TRBV28 to TRBJ1-4; 7 positions match TRBD1. CDR3 length: 15 residues. The J segment lost 3 bases and the V segment lost 5 bases, leaving 6 bases of the junction unmatched. The germline CDR1 and CDR2 sequences are MDHEN and SYDVKM. The CDR3 region is CASSHQGVSNEKLFF. The CDR3, as DNA: TGTGCCAGCAGTCATCAGGGGGTGTCTAATGAAAAACTGTTTTTT.

This clone showed up just once. The V call is TRBV4-1, the J call TRBJ2-7, with D perhaps matching TRBD1 (6 bases). Germline values: CDR1 MGHRA, CDR2 YSYEKL. Trimming took 4 bases from V and 3 from J, leaving 13 bases between them. This CDR3 contains 14 residues. The CDR3 spells CASSPITGNYEQYF. The CDR3, as DNA: TGCGCCAGCAGCCCTATAACAGGGAACTACGAGCAGTACTTC.

V is TRBV6-6 and J is TRBJ2-3; 8 nucleotides align to TRBD2. From germline, CDR1 is MNHNY and CDR2 SVGAGI (reference sequence). The CDR3 is 13 amino acids. V gave up 9 bases and J gave up 3 bases; unmatched junction bases: 5. CDR3 sequence (DNA): TGTGCCAGTCGGGAGGGCGGTACAGATACGCAGTATTTT. Its protein product is CASREGGTDTQYF.

Comment on this clone: This same CDR3 is encoded by further DNA sequences in the sample. CDR3 sequence: CASSLATYNEQFF. The CDR3 region has the DNA TGCGCCAGCAGCTTGGCCACCTACAATGAGCAGTTCTTC. The rearrangement links TRBV5-1 to TRBJ2-1; D remains ambiguous. Germline lookup yields CDR1 SGHRS and CDR2 YFSETQ. Trimming pared 0 bases from V and 2 bases from J, leaving 3 bases between. The CDR3 sequence is 13 residues long.

The V gene is TRBV27, the J gene TRBJ2-7; TRBD2 aligns across 12 bases. The V gene end was trimmed by 5 bases and the J gene end by 5 bases; junction bases not matched to a gene: 4. This CDR3 is built from 14 residues. The germline gives CDR1 MNHEY, CDR2 SMNVEV (reference sequence). The CDR3 loop is CASSPRTSGNEQYF. CDR3 sequence (DNA): TGTGCCAGCAGTCCCCGGACTAGCGGGAACGAGCAGTACTTC.

This chain connects TRBV27 to TRBJ2-1, with 10 bases that match TRBD2. V lost 5 bases to trimming and J lost 1 base; unmatched junction nucleotides: 5. In germline, CDR1 is MNHEY, CDR2 SMNVEV (reference sequence). The CDR3 has 16 amino acids. CDR3 sequence: CASSTPGLASYNEQFF. DNA for the CDR3: TGTGCCAGCAGTACACCGGGACTAGCGTCCTACAATGAGCAGTTCTTC.

The chain couples TRBV6-5 to TRBJ1-2, with 8 bases fitting TRBD1. The CDR3 contains 14 residues. The V and J ends lost 6 bases and 4 bases, in that order; junction bases with no gene match: 7. Germline V gene data show CDR1 as MNHEY and CDR2 as SVGAGI. CDR3 residues: CASSALTGAYGYTF. In nucleotides, the CDR3 is TGTGCCAGCAGCGCCTTGACAGGGGCCTATGGCTACACCTTC.

The chain couples TRBV27 to TRBJ2-7, with TRBD1 matching over 8 bases. Germline CDR1 MNHEY, CDR2 SMNVEV (reference sequence). V was clipped by 2 bases and J by 4 bases; unmatched bases: 7. The CDR3 covers 15 residues. In DNA, the CDR3 is TGTGCCAGCAGTTTAGTAGGACAGGGTGTTTACGAGCAGTACTTC. Translated, it gives CASSLVGQGVYEQYF.

This chain connects TRBV4-2 to TRBJ1-2, with a weak D call TRBD1 (6 bases). CDR1 is LGHNA and CDR2 is YNFKEQ in the germline V gene. V shed 2 bases and J shed 6 bases, with 16 bases lying between them. This CDR3 has 15 amino acids. DNA for the CDR3: TGTGCCAGCAGCCAATTACTAGGGGGGGAAGATGGCTACACCTTC. Translated, it gives CASSQLLGGEDGYTF.

The genes are TRBV19 and TRBJ1-4; D is perhaps TRBD1 (5 bases). The CDR3 has 16 amino acids. Deletions cut 3 bases from V and 6 bases from J, with 17 bases between. The germline gives CDR1 LNHDA, CDR2 SQIVND (reference sequence). Here the CDR3 reads CASSMDIFPPDEKLFF. The CDR3 DNA sequence: TGTGCCAGTAGTATGGACATCTTTCCCCCTGATGAAAAACTGTTTTTT. The full variable domain, its missing parts supplied by reference TRBV19 and TRBJ1-4, is DGGITQSPKYLFRKEGQNVTLSCEQNLNHDAMYWYRQDPGQGLRLIYYSQIVNDFQKGDIAEGYSVSREKKESFPLTVTSAQKNPTAFYLCASSMDIFPPDEKLFFGSGTQLSVL.

V and J are TRBV11-2 and TRBJ2-3; possibly TRBD2 for D (6 bases). The CDR3 contains 16 residues. V was shortened by 5 bases and J by 2 bases, with 17 bases between the two germline ends. Per the germline V gene, CDR1 is SGHAT and CDR2 is FQNNGV. The CDR3 DNA sequence: TGTGCCAGCAGCCCCTATGGGCGGGGCCTCACAGATACGCAGTATTTT. It encodes CASSPYGRGLTDTQYF.

This clone was seen only once. This chain links TRBV27 with TRBJ2-1; TRBD2 might be the D (5 bases). The CDR3 runs to 11 residues. Trimming pared 2 bases from V and 9 bases from J, leaving 5 bases between. Germline CDR1 is MNHEY and CDR2 is SMNVEV (reference sequence). As DNA, the CDR3 is TGTGCCAGCAGTTTACGGGGTGAGCAGTTCTTC. Encoded protein: CASSLRGEQFF.